The 32 T cell receptor beta chains presented below share a single source sample, sequenced in a study of cytomegalovirus exposure and HLA in healthy donors. Method: immunoSEQ multiplex PCR; TCRdb's copy keeps in-frame clones and lacks some. This repertoire shows some 150,000 clones, about 91% found once; its top ten account for roughly 7.7%. The sequencing sample was made of PBMCs. The origin of the receptors is a woman aged 18 to 35 in good health and CMV-seropositive.

The V call is TRBV5-6, the J call TRBJ2-1; 11 positions match TRBD2. With V trimmed by 4 bases and J by 7 bases, 7 bases remained unmatched. CDR3 size: 15 residues. In germline, CDR1 is SGHDT, CDR2 YYEEEE. The CDR3 here is CASSPLAGAGNEQFF. As DNA, the CDR3 is TGTGCCAGCAGCCCACTAGCGGGAGCAGGAAATGAGCAGTTCTTC.

This clone was observed a handful of times. J is TRBJ1-6 and V is TRBV5-1, with a tentative D call TRBD1 (6 bases). The V gene lost 2 bases and the J gene lost 9 bases, with 15 bases spanning the gap. The CDR3 has 15 residues. Germline V CDR1 and CDR2: SGHRS, YFSETQ. DNA for the CDR3: TGCGCCAGCAGCTTTAATGGGGGCGTTGGTTCACCCCTCCACTTT. This codes for CASSFNGGVGSPLHF. Supplemented by reference TRBV5-1 and TRBJ1-6, the full variable domain reads KAGVTQTPRYLIKTRGQQVTLSCSPISGHRSVSWYQQTPGQGLQFLFEYFSETQRNKGNFPGRFSGRQFSNSRSEMNVSTLELGDSALYLCASSFNGGVGSPLHFGNGTRLTVT.

This clone appeared a single time. The chain carries TRBV27 and TRBJ2-7, with D possibly being TRBD2 (6 bases). Trimming pared 2 bases from V and 5 bases from J, leaving 19 bases between. CDR3 length: 16 residues. CDR1 and CDR2 (germline): MNHEY, SMNVEV (reference sequence). DNA of the CDR3: TGTGCCAGCAGTTTAGAACCCCCTATGCCGGGGGACGAGCAGTACTTC. This sequence encodes CASSLEPPMPGDEQYF.

This chain links TRBV5-1 with TRBJ2-7; 8 positions agree with TRBD2. V was pared by 5 bases and J by 2 bases, with 9 bases of the junction left unmatched. Germline CDR1 is SGHRS and CDR2 is YFSETQ. CDR3 size: 15 residues. The CDR3 DNA reads as TGCGCCAGCAGTAAAGCCCAGCGGGGGACCTACGAGCAGTACTTC. Encoded protein: CASSKAQRGTYEQYF.

This chain joins TRBV7-8 and TRBJ1-2; 10 bases map to TRBD1. Germline values: CDR1 SGHVS, CDR2 FQNEAQ. With 1 base clipped from V and 3 bases from J, the junction kept 5 bases outside the gene matches. The CDR3 covers 16 residues. The CDR3 DNA sequence: TGTGCCAGCAGCTTAGGGGACAGGGGACGTGACTATGGCTACACCTTC. Translation gives CASSLGDRGRDYGYTF.

The J gene is TRBJ1-1, the V gene TRBV27; D is ambiguous. The length of the CDR3 is 14 residues. Trimming stripped 5 bases from V and 7 bases from J, with 17 bases between. Looked up from germline, CDR1 is MNHEY and CDR2 is SMNVEV (reference sequence). The CDR3 protein is CASSPNVGFFEAFF. CDR3 sequence (DNA): TGTGCCAGCAGTCCAAACGTCGGTTTTTTTGAAGCTTTCTTT.

The chain uses TRBV6-6 and TRBJ1-1; unclear D gene. Germline V gene lookup returns CDR1 MNHNY and CDR2 SVGAGI (reference sequence). The CDR3 loop spans 15 amino acids. V was trimmed by 2 bases and J by 6 bases, leaving 16 bases between them. The CDR3 loop is CASSYGRGRVAEAFF. CDR3 DNA sequence: TGTGCCAGCAGTTACGGGCGGGGAAGGGTGGCTGAAGCTTTCTTT.

This sequence joins TRBV10-2 and TRBJ1-1; TRBD1 is a possible D gene (6 bases). Germline loops: CDR1 WSHSY, CDR2 SAAADI. The CDR3 is made up of 12 amino acids. V shed 7 bases and J shed 2 bases, with 8 bases lying between them. The CDR3 sequence is CASIGGNTEAFF. Written as DNA, the CDR3 is TGCGCCAGCATAGGGGGAAACACTGAAGCTTTCTTT.

The V and J genes are TRBV28 and TRBJ1-4; TRBD1 matches at 8 bases. The CDR3 spans 15 residues. CDR1 is MDHEN, CDR2 SYDVKM, per germline. The V gene end was trimmed by 6 bases and the J gene end by 3 bases; junction bases not matched to a gene: 6. The CDR3 nucleotides are TGTGCCAGCAGGCCCTCAGGGGGCTCTAATGAAAAACTGTTTTTT. Protein: CASRPSGGSNEKLFF.

This chain connects TRBV7-9 to TRBJ2-7, with TRBD2 matching over 7 bases. This CDR3 has 16 amino acids. The germline CDR1 and CDR2 sequences are SEHNR and FQNEAQ (reference sequence). The ends lost 6 bases at V and 1 base at J; junction bases unmatched: 12. In DNA, the CDR3 is TGTGCCAGCAGACCTCCCTCGAGCGGGAAGTCCTACGAGCAGTACTTC. It is translated as CASRPPSSGKSYEQYF.

The chain recombines TRBV4-1 with TRBJ2-3; 12 bases map to TRBD2. This CDR3 comprises 19 residues. Germline CDR1 reads MGHRA; CDR2 reads YSYEKL. The J segment lost 4 bases and the V segment lost 5 bases, leaving 16 bases of the junction unmatched. CDR3 residues: CASSRDGLAGTILSDTQYF. CDR3 sequence (DNA): TGCGCCAGCAGCAGGGACGGACTAGCGGGGACAATATTATCAGATACGCAGTATTTT.

V usage is TRBV19 and J usage is TRBJ2-1; 7 bases match TRBD2. The CDR3 is 17 residues long. Germline CDR1 LNHDA, CDR2 SQIVND (reference sequence). V lost 3 bases and J lost 0; bases outside the gene matches: 8. The CDR3 sequence is CASSILPGGSSYNEQFF. Written as DNA, the CDR3 is TGTGCCAGTAGTATCCTCCCCGGGGGGAGCTCCTACAATGAGCAGTTCTTC.

The chain recombines TRBV6-5 with TRBJ2-7, with 8 bases identical to TRBD1. The ends lost 2 bases at V and 3 bases at J; junction bases unmatched: 3. Per the germline V gene, CDR1 is MNHEY and CDR2 is SVGAGI. The CDR3 length is 14 residues. CDR3 region: CASSYGTGNYEQYF. CDR3 nucleotide sequence: TGTGCCAGCAGTTACGGGACAGGAAACTACGAGCAGTACTTC.

The rearrangement links TRBV29-1 to TRBJ2-1, with unresolved D. The germline V gene has CDR1 SQVTM and CDR2 ANQGSEA. V gave up 7 bases and J gave up 5 bases, with 12 bases separating them. There are 12 residues in the CDR3. Written as DNA, the CDR3 is TGCAGCGCAAATCGGTTCGACAATGAGCAGTTCTTC. As protein: CSANRFDNEQFF.

The chain uses TRBV19 and TRBJ1-1; D gene unclear. In germline, CDR1 is LNHDA, CDR2 SQIVND (reference sequence). The CDR3 is 17 amino acids. The ends were cut back, 8 bases at V and 1 base at J, with 23 bases in the middle. The CDR3 reads CASPPSHAWSRNTEAFF. The CDR3, as DNA: TGTGCCAGTCCTCCGAGTCACGCTTGGAGTCGGAACACTGAAGCTTTCTTT.

This chain links TRBV29-1 with TRBJ2-1, with TRBD2 matching 7 bases. Germline loops: CDR1 SQVTM, CDR2 ANQGSEA. The CDR3 sequence is 13 residues long. CDR3 protein: CAEGGSDYNEQFF. CDR3 nucleotide sequence: TGCGCCGAGGGAGGGAGTGATTACAATGAGCAGTTCTTC.

This chain links TRBV19 with TRBJ2-6; D uncertain. Germline lookup yields CDR1 LNHDA and CDR2 SQIVND (reference sequence). CDR3 length: 14 residues. Trimming took off 10 bases at V and 0 bases at J, with 10 bases between the two ends. This chain's CDR3 is CATNDISGANVLTF. The CDR3 DNA reads as TGTGCCACCAATGACATCTCTGGGGCCAACGTCCTGACTTTC.

This clone was seen a handful of times. The chain combines TRBV7-8 with TRBJ1-6; tentatively, D is TRBD1 (6 bases). The V end lost 5 bases, the J end lost 9 bases, and 11 bases lay between the germline ends. Per germline, CDR1 SGHVS and CDR2 FQNEAQ. The CDR3 covers 13 residues. The CDR3 bases are TGTGCCAGCAGCACAGGGTCAGGTTCACCCCTCCACTTT. This sequence encodes CASSTGSGSPLHF. Looking up the rest from reference TRBV7-8 and TRBJ1-6 gives the full variable domain: GAGVSQSPRYKVAKRGQDVALRCDPISGHVSLFWYQQALGQGPEFLTYFQNEAQLDKSGLPSDRFFAERPEGSVSTLKIQRTQQEDSAVYLCASSTGSGSPLHFGNGTRLTVT.

In this sample, this clone turned up once. J is TRBJ2-1 and V is TRBV18; 7 bases agree with TRBD2. Germline trimming cut 2 bases from V and 7 bases from J; bases unmatched to any gene: 5. CDR1 is KGHSH and CDR2 is LQKENI in the germline V gene. The CDR3 has 14 residues. Here the CDR3 reads CASSPRREGNEQFF. CDR3 nucleotides: TGTGCCAGCTCACCAAGGAGGGAGGGGAATGAGCAGTTCTTC. The full variable domain, with the rest looked up from reference TRBV18 and TRBJ2-1, is NAGVMQNPRHLVRRRGQEARLRCSPMKGHSHVYWYRQLPEEGLKFMVYLQKENIIDESGMPKERFSAEFPKEGPSILRIQQVVRGDSAAYFCASSPRREGNEQFFGPGTRLTVL.

This chain connects TRBV5-3 to TRBJ1-2; D not resolved. TRBV5-3 counts as an open reading frame of uncertain function. This CDR3 region has 11 residues. Trimming removed 3 bases at V and 8 bases at J, with 8 bases between. Here the CDR3 DNA reads TGTGCCAGAAGCTGCACGGGGGGCTACACCTTC. Protein: CARSCTGGYTF.

This chain connects TRBV21-1 to TRBJ2-5; TRBD2, the table's D call, was not compared with the DNA. TRBV21-1 is a listed pseudogene. The CDR3 spans 16 residues. CDR3 bases: TGTGCCAGCAGCGGGCGGATTGGGTGGGGAGAAGAGACCCAGTACTTC. As protein: CASSGRIGWGEETQYF.

This clone was seen repeatedly, ten times or more. The chain carries TRBV2 and TRBJ1-5; 7 positions match TRBD1. The CDR3 covers 13 residues. Germline CDR1 and CDR2: SNHLY and FYNNEI. J was trimmed by 6 bases and V by 4 bases; bases with no gene match: 3. The CDR3 spells CASSGQGGQPQHF. CDR3 nucleotides: TGTGCCAGCAGTGGACAGGGAGGTCAGCCCCAGCATTTT.

The chain has TRBV4-2 and TRBJ2-5; D not resolved. The ends were cut back, 0 bases at V and 3 bases at J, with 2 bases in the middle. Germline V gene data show CDR1 as LGHNA and CDR2 as YNFKEQ. The CDR3 covers 12 residues. CDR3 DNA sequence: TGTGCCAGCAGCCAAGATAAAGAGACCCAGTACTTC. The encoded protein is CASSQDKETQYF.

V usage is TRBV5-1 and J usage is TRBJ2-1, with TRBD2 matching over 8 bases. This CDR3 contains 14 residues. The J segment lost 5 bases and the V segment lost 9 bases, leaving 10 bases of the junction unmatched. Germline V gene data show CDR1 as SGHRS and CDR2 as YFSETQ. The CDR3 reads CATSLAGINNEQFF. In DNA form, the CDR3 reads TGCGCCACCTCTTTAGCGGGGATTAACAATGAGCAGTTCTTC.

This clone was seen only once. This sequence joins TRBV5-1 and TRBJ2-3; perhaps TRBD1 as D (5 bases). The germline CDR1 and CDR2 sequences are SGHRS and YFSETQ. The CDR3 contains 15 residues. V was clipped by 0 bases and J by 0 bases, with 8 bases between them. In DNA form, the CDR3 reads TGCGCCAGCAGCTTGGAAGGGGCTAGCACAGATACGCAGTATTTT. This gives the protein CASSLEGASTDTQYF.

The chain carries TRBV5-1 and TRBJ1-5; TRBD1 agrees at 8 bases. The CDR3 sequence is 14 residues long. Germline CDR1 reads SGHRS; CDR2 reads YFSETQ. V shed 4 bases, J shed 6 bases, and the junction held 6 bases outside the gene matches. CDR3 region: CASSPGTGSQPQHF. The CDR3 bases are TGCGCCAGCAGCCCTGGGACAGGCTCTCAGCCCCAGCATTTT.

The chain uses TRBV19 and TRBJ2-7; 10 nucleotides line up with TRBD1. Per the germline V gene, CDR1 is LNHDA and CDR2 is SQIVND (reference sequence). V dropped 5 bases and J dropped 5; count of bases not matched to a gene: 3. This CDR3 has 13 residues. The CDR3 bases are TGTGCCAGTAGTTGGGACAGGGGTAACGAGCAGTACTTC. This sequence encodes CASSWDRGNEQYF. Supplemented by reference TRBV19 and TRBJ2-7, the full variable domain reads DGGITQSPKYLFRKEGQNVTLSCEQNLNHDAMYWYRQDPGQGLRLIYYSQIVNDFQKGDIAEGYSVSREKKESFPLTVTSAQKNPTAFYLCASSWDRGNEQYFGPGTRLTVT.

The V call is TRBV28, the J call TRBJ2-1, with 16 bases aligning to TRBD2. The CDR3 covers 18 residues. The J segment lost 3 bases and the V segment lost 4 bases, leaving 6 bases of the junction unmatched. From germline, CDR1 is MDHEN and CDR2 SYDVKM. The CDR3 is CASSSPGLAGGGYNEQFF. The CDR3 coding sequence is TGTGCCAGCAGTTCACCGGGACTAGCGGGAGGGGGCTACAATGAGCAGTTCTTC.

The V call is TRBV15, the J call TRBJ2-2; 11 positions agree with TRBD2. After removal of 1 base from V and 2 bases from J, the junction contained 3 bases not matched to a gene. This CDR3 has 17 residues. Germline V gene data show CDR1 as LNHNV and CDR2 as YYDKDF (reference sequence). CDR3 nucleotide sequence: TGTGCCACCAGCAGAGCAACTAGCGGGAGAAACACCGGGGAGCTGTTTTTT. As protein: CATSRATSGRNTGELFF.

This clone has just a few counts. The chain uses TRBV19 and TRBJ2-3; maybe TRBD2 (5 bases). CDR1 LNHDA and CDR2 SQIVND come from the germline V gene (reference sequence). Trimming shortened V by 4 bases and J by 0 bases, and 11 bases separated the two germline ends. CDR3 length: 15 amino acids. The CDR3 sequence: CASSTLAESTDTQYF. In nucleotides, the CDR3 is TGTGCCAGTAGTACTCTAGCAGAAAGCACAGATACGCAGTATTTT.

Points on this clone: Its ends do not fully match the called genes, so a read error is possible. The gene calls are TRBV7-7 and TRBJ2-1; 10 bases are a match to TRBD2. Germline V CDR1 and CDR2: SSHAT, FNYEAQ (reference sequence). The CDR3 contains 15 residues. Written as DNA, the CDR3 is TGTGCTAGCAGTCGGGCTAGCGGGAGCTACAATGAGCAGTTCTTC. Its protein is CASSRASGSYNEQFF.

This clone has only a few counts. The V gene is TRBV10-3, the J gene TRBJ1-2; 8 bases agree with TRBD1. Germline V gene sequence: CDR1 ENHRY, CDR2 SYGVKD. This CDR3 has 14 residues. J lost 2 bases, V lost 4 bases, and 3 bases had no gene match. The CDR3 DNA reads TGTGCCATCAGTGCCCGACAGGGGAACTATGGCTACACCTTC. Translated: CAISARQGNYGYTF.